This record covers a single TCR beta chain. No cognate antigen has been identified for it. No quality values exist for individual bases; no much larger clone is one base distant. TCRbeta CDR3 regions were amplified from genomic DNA by means of the immunoSEQ Assay, a bias-controlled multiplex PCR. Processing in the source paper ran as follows. The number of nucleated cells in each sample was estimated by amplification of reference gene primers within the assay. To quantify the absolute abundance of each unique TCRbeta CDR3 rearrangement, sequence reads were collapsed and filtered. For each sample, productive Simpson clonality was calculated as the square root of Simpson's diversity index across productive rearrangements. Here the immuneACCESS table is served through TCRdb, limited to in-frame sequences with V and J called. Missing clones are a known gap in these copies; in checked studies unresolved V genes cover under half, and the rest lacks a known reason. That table gives V, J and clone size, and the DNA gave D and trimming. The sample includes 150,000 to 200,000 clones, with around 86% observed a single time. 10% to 15% of the sample comes from the top ten.

Samples from volunteer blood donors who had recovered from COVID-19 were contributed by a second Seattle source. Whole blood was collected in K2EDTA tubes by collaborating institutions according to the institutions' own protocols. For TCRbeta analysis, collaborators shipped samples in one of three forms: frozen whole blood, isolated PBMCs, or DNA extracted from either of those sample types. The CDR3 starts with the cysteine, ends with the phenylalanine, and has 14 residues. The sequence is cut down to CDR3 DNA, 42 bases in frame from base 1. V is cut by 2 bases and J by 0 bases, and the space between the germline ends is 7 bases. The germline V gene (reference sequence) specifies SGHNT as CDR1 and YYREEE as CDR2. These data come from a study of blood T cell repertoires in COVID-19 (dated by TCRdb to 2020 to 2022). About the full investigation: Samples from collaborators originated in the United States, Italy and Spain and spanned both the acute and convalescent phases of COVID-19. The repertoires were released in a freely available public database meant as a resource for research on the immune response to SARS-CoV-2. The sample metadata nearly always contained a de-identified subject ID, COVID-19 status, age in years and sex. Where HLA class I and class II types were available, the types were taken from metadata supplied by the sample provider, not from assay-based typing. The prospective study material was composed of cDNA or gDNA derived from T cells, B-cell-depleted T cells, or PBMCs. The samples were drawn from two sources: the first 160 participants of the ongoing ImmuneRACE study, and 950 to 1,500 subjects contributed by 6 global collaborators. The dataset comprised deeply sampled blood TCRbeta repertoires from subjects exposed to, actively infected with, or recovered from COVID-19. What the work shows at the level of the full study, not this receptor alone: How much clinical and demographic metadata was included differed by source and by participant, and the metadata was provided uncurated.

The sequence derives from a man between 65 and 79 years old who had recovered from COVID-19. Source material: peripheral blood. The sequence links TRBV5-4 to TRBJ2-3, with the D segment identity uncertain. Here is the DNA: TGTGCCAGCAGCTTTGACACTAGCACAGATACGCAGTATTTT. It is translated as CASSFDTSTDTQYF.